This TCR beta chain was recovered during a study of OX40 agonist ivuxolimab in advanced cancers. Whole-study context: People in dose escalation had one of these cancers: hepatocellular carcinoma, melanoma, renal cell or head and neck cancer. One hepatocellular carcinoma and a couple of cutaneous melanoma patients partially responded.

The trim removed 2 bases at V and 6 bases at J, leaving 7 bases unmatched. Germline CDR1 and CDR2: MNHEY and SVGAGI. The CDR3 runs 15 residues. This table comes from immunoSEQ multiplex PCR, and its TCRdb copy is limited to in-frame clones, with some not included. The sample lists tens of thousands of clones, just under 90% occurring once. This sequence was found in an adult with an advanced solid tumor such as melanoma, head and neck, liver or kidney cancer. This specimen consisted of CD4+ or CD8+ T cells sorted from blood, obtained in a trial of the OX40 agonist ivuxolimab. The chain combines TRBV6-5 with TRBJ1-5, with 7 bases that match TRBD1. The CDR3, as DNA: TGTGCCAGCAGTTACAAGGGAGGGGGCGGTCAGCCCCAGCATTTT. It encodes CASSYKGGGGQPQHF.